This TCR beta chain was retrieved from a study of blood T cell repertoires in COVID-19. Study overall: The United States, Italy and Spain provided the acute and convalescent COVID-19 samples.

V gave up 4 bases and J gave up 4 bases; unmatched junction bases: 8. The CDR3 is 15 residues long. Germline-derived CDR1 and CDR2 are LGHNA and YSLEER. Per the original methods: Amplification of reference gene primers was used by the study to estimate nucleated cell counts. Method: immunoSEQ multiplex PCR; TCRdb's copy keeps in-frame clones and lacks some. The V and J calls and clone size were taken over from that table, and D and trimming were inferred from the DNA. The data contain about 66,000 clones, 80% of them singletons. This clonotype was obtained from a human donor in a cohort sampled during active COVID-19. The V gene is TRBV4-3, the J gene TRBJ2-7; 9 nucleotides align to TRBD2. The sequenced material came from peripheral blood. This CDR3 reads CASSRAGGGAYEQYF. CDR3 in DNA: TGCGCCAGCAGCCGGGCCGGCGGGGGGGCTTACGAGCAGTACTTC.